Below, 6 T cell receptor beta chains from the same sample are listed, as sequenced in a study of T-cell reconstitution after alpha-beta-depleted transplantation in children. This sample's TCRbeta library carried unique molecular identifier barcodes. Via MiXCR, TCRdb re-called the PCR reads, giving one row per CDR3 protein. In the table there are under 70,000 distinct CDR3 sequences, roughly 10% of which are singletons. The material was PBMCs, obtained before TCRalphabeta/CD19-depleted stem cell transplant. Every receptor here comes from a boy aged 5-17 years with acute myeloid leukemia, due to receive a stem cell transplant.

This clonotype was found many times. The chain couples TRBV12-3 or TRBV12-4 to TRBJ1-2; D not certain. This CDR3 region has 13 residues. Trimming cost V 6 bases and J 6 bases, with 14 bases left between them. The CDR3 loop reads CASSLRLYHGYTF. The CDR3 DNA reads TGTGCCAGCAGCCTCCGGCTTTACCATGGCTACACCTTC.

This chain connects TRBV29-1 to TRBJ2-2; 9 bases line up with TRBD1. V lost 7 bases and J lost 7; bases outside the gene matches: 7. The germline CDR1 and CDR2 sequences are SQVTM and ANQGSEA. CDR3 length: 13 residues. CDR3 protein: CSAYTGGHGELFF. In DNA, the CDR3 is TGCAGCGCCTATACAGGGGGCCACGGGGAGCTGTTTTTT.

This clonotype was seen more than once but under ten times. The CDR3 region has the DNA TGCAGTGCTAGAAAGTACAGAAATAGCAATCAGCCCCAGCATTTT. Translating gives CSARKYRNSNQPQHF. J is TRBJ1-5 and V is TRBV20-1; D is unclear. The CDR3 sequence is 15 residues long. CDR1 is DFQATT, CDR2 SNEGSKA, per germline (reference sequence). Deletions cut 2 bases from V and 0 bases from J, with 11 bases between.

This clonotype showed up many times. The chain carries TRBV20-1 and TRBJ1-5, with 9 bases fitting TRBD1. CDR3 length: 13 amino acids. Germline CDR1 and CDR2: DFQATT and SNEGSKA (reference sequence). V gave up 5 bases and J gave up 8 bases; unmatched junction bases: 7. The CDR3 DNA reads as TGCAGTGCTTTACAGGGGGCTCAAAAGCCCCAGCATTTT. This codes for CSALQGAQKPQHF.

This clonotype was counted ten times or more. The genes are TRBV5-1 and TRBJ1-1, with D possibly TRBD1 on 5 matching bases. The germline CDR1 and CDR2 sequences are SGHRS and YFSETQ. The CDR3 runs to 15 residues. V lost 0 bases and J 1 base, leaving 10 bases between the germline ends. The CDR3 DNA reads as TGCGCCAGCAGCTTGGATCCAGGGTGGAACACTGAAGCTTTCTTT. Translation gives CASSLDPGWNTEAFF.

This clonotype was picked up many times. The chain carries TRBV5-6 and TRBJ1-1, with a weak D call TRBD1 (5 bases). The CDR3 extends over 14 amino acids. Per the germline V gene, CDR1 is SGHDT and CDR2 is YYEEEE. The germline V and J ends were trimmed by 4 bases and 11 bases, with 21 bases remaining between them. In DNA form, the CDR3 reads TGTGCCAGCAGCCGCGTGTCGCGGGTTGAGGGGGCTTTCTTT. Protein sequence: CASSRVSRVEGAFF.